The 14 T cell receptor beta chains listed next were all sequenced from one sample in a study of vaccination effects on CD4 cells after COVID-19 (dated by TCRdb to between 2021 and 2024). In the ViraFEST assay, PBMC were stimulated with viral peptide pools, and antigen-specific CD4+ T cell clonotypes were then identified by expansion using TCR sequencing. After about 10 days of culture, CD4+ T cells were isolated with the EasySep CD4+ T cell isolation kit. Participants received two doses of either the BNT162b2 or the mRNA-1273 mRNA SARS-CoV-2 vaccine. The antigens of these receptors remain unknown. The library was built by means of the immunoSEQ multiplex PCR assay. TCRdb carries this immuneACCESS record with in-frame sequences only. Its versions omit some clonotypes, under half of them owing to an unresolved V gene in the studies checked, with the rest unexplained. The sample records about 59,000 clones, around 82% of which are singletons. The ten largest clones capture roughly 2% of the sample.

The material sequenced was CD4+ T cells from PBMCs cultured with HCoV-OC43 spike peptides, taken after COVID-19 vaccination. Explained via the paper, the cell subset or site label denotes: HCoV-OC43 spike overlapping peptide pool stimulation. The receptors derive from a human donor who received a COVID-19 vaccine.

The sample holds a few counts of this clone. The rearrangement uses TRBV2 and TRBJ1-2; 11 bases line up with TRBD1. The CDR3 totals 15 residues. V gave up 7 bases and J gave up 5 bases; unmatched junction bases: 9. The V gene's germline CDR1 is SNHLY and CDR2 FYNNEI. CDR3 region: CASIQDRGLKYGYTF. CDR3 DNA: TGTGCCAGCATTCAGGACAGGGGGCTGAAGTATGGCTACACCTTC.

The V call is TRBV12-3 or TRBV12-4, the J call TRBJ1-3, with unresolved D. Trimming shortened V by 3 bases and J by 7 bases, and 10 bases separated the two germline ends. The CDR3 has 13 amino acids. The CDR3 is CASSLMGSNTIYF. The DNA of the CDR3 is TGTGCCAGCAGTTTGATGGGAAGCAACACCATATATTTT.

The chain combines TRBV11-3 with TRBJ2-6, with D possibly being TRBD1 (5 bases). The V and J ends lost 1 base and 0 bases respectively, with 7 bases between them. The CDR3 has 16 residues. Germline-derived CDR1 and CDR2 are SGHNT and YENEEA. The CDR3 DNA is TGTGCCAGCAGCTTAGGGGGCCACTCTGGGGCCAACGTCCTGACTTTC. It specifies CASSLGGHSGANVLTF.

The chain uses TRBV28 and TRBJ1-3, with a weak D call TRBD1 (5 bases). Trimming removed 3 bases from V and 6 bases from J, with 24 bases in between. Germline values: CDR1 MDHEN, CDR2 SYDVKM. The CDR3 has 18 amino acids. CDR3 coding DNA: TGTGCCAGCAGTTTTCGACCGACAGCCGCTTGGATGGAAAACACCATATATTTT. This sequence encodes CASSFRPTAAWMENTIYF.

This clone occurred once. The chain has TRBV4-1 and TRBJ2-7, with 9 bases lining up with TRBD1. V lost 0 bases to trimming and J lost 3 bases; unmatched junction nucleotides: 6. The CDR3 has 16 residues. Germline CDR1 is MGHRA and CDR2 is YSYEKL. The CDR3 loop is CASSQDRTGDYYEQYV. DNA of the CDR3: TGCGCCAGCAGCCAAGATAGGACAGGGGATTACTACGAGCAGTACGTC.

V and J are TRBV24-1 and TRBJ2-5, with D possibly being TRBD1 or TRBD2 (5 bases each). Germline V gene sequence: CDR1 KGHDR, CDR2 SFDVKD. The CDR3 is 16 residues long. Trimming took 4 bases from V and 2 from J, leaving 16 bases between them. CDR3 nucleotide sequence: TGTGCCACCAGTGAATGGGGGACGGGAATGCAAGAGACCCAGTACTTC. This translates into CATSEWGTGMQETQYF.

The chain is built from TRBV3-1 (or the pseudogene TRBV3-2) and TRBJ2-2, with TRBD1 matching 8 bases. The ends lost 4 bases at V and 3 bases at J; junction bases unmatched: 4. The CDR3 is 15 amino acids. In germline, CDR1 is LGHDT, CDR2 YNNKEL (reference sequence). CDR3 nucleotide sequence: TGTGCCAGCAGCCCGCGGACAGGGCACACCGGGGAGCTGTTTTTT. The encoded protein is CASSPRTGHTGELFF.

This chain joins TRBV6-5 and TRBJ1-1; D is possibly TRBD1 (5 bases). Germline V lookup: CDR1 MNHEY, CDR2 SVGAGI. V was shortened by 8 bases and J by 0 bases, with 10 bases between the two germline ends. The CDR3 is 13 residues long. The CDR3 here is CASGGEMNTEAFF. The CDR3, as DNA: TGTGCCAGCGGAGGGGAGATGAACACTGAAGCTTTCTTT.

This clone was found a few times. J is TRBJ1-5 and V is TRBV27; D ambiguous. The CDR3 totals 13 residues. Trimming shortened V by 0 bases and J by 7 bases, and 7 bases separated the two germline ends. Germline CDR1 MNHEY, CDR2 SMNVEV (reference sequence). The CDR3 sequence is CASSLSGRQPQHF. Written as DNA, the CDR3 is TGTGCCAGCAGTTTATCCGGGCGACAGCCCCAGCATTTT.

V is TRBV2 and J is TRBJ1-5, with a possible D match to TRBD1 (6 bases). Germline CDR1 and CDR2: SNHLY and FYNNEI. The CDR3 is made up of 14 amino acids. Between the trimmed V and J ends, which lost 5 bases and 5 bases, there was a span of 13 bases. The CDR3 sequence is CASSFGRGDQPQHF. In DNA form, the CDR3 reads TGTGCCAGCAGTTTTGGCAGGGGCGATCAGCCCCAGCATTTT.

V gene TRBV7-3 combines with J gene TRBJ2-6; D might be TRBD1 or TRBD2, each matching 6 bases. The V end lost 5 bases, the J end lost 1 base, and 18 bases lay between the germline ends. Germline loops: CDR1 SGHTA, CDR2 FQGTGA. This CDR3 contains 18 residues. The CDR3 protein is CASSVATGTRSGANVLTF. DNA for the CDR3: TGTGCCAGCAGCGTTGCAACAGGGACTCGGTCTGGGGCCAACGTCCTGACTTTC.

This clone has just a few counts. In nucleotides, the CDR3 is TGTGCCAGCTCCGTGGGCCCGTTAACCCTCCACTTT. This translates into CASSVGPLTLHF. This sequence joins TRBV12-3 or TRBV12-4 and TRBJ1-6; the D is unclear. CDR3 size: 12 residues. V lost 8 bases to trimming and J lost 14 bases, with 16 bases between them.

V gene TRBV6-1 combines with J gene TRBJ2-5, with unresolved D. The CDR3 is 16 residues long. Trimming pared 2 bases from V and 2 bases from J, leaving 15 bases between. Per germline, CDR1 MNHNS and CDR2 SASEGT. The DNA of the CDR3 is TGTGCCAGCAGTGAAAAAATGGTGCCAGAACAAGAGACCCAGTACTTC. Amino acids: CASSEKMVPEQETQYF.

The chain joins TRBV30 to TRBJ2-3, with TRBD1 identical over 10 bases. Germline V lookup: CDR1 GTSNPN, CDR2 SVGIG (reference sequence). The CDR3 extends over 14 amino acids. The junction had 2 bases not matched to a gene; V was cut back by 0 bases and J by 5 bases. The chain's CDR3 is CAWSVDRGQDTQYF. As DNA, the CDR3 is TGTGCCTGGAGTGTTGACAGGGGGCAAGATACGCAGTATTTT.